The sequence of this T cell receptor beta chain was determined in a study of Ad26.COV2.S vaccination and SARS-CoV-2 variants. The CDR3 totals 11 residues. CDR1 is MNHNS, CDR2 SASEGT, per germline. V was clipped by 3 bases and J by 9 bases, with 6 bases between them. Findings and caveats of the study: In TCR breadth and depth analyses, total T cell responses may have been underestimated.

Stated treatment: around 19 received Ad26.COV2.S at low or high dose, single or two shots; five or six received placebo; per-sample allocation not given. After the first vaccine or placebo injection, samples were drawn on day 63. The repertoire was sequenced with immunoSEQ multiplex PCR; TCRdb's copy has only in-frame clones and lacks some. This table holds around 300,000 clones, 65% to 90% found once. In the case of this clone: Its matching antigen is unknown.

The sample here was peripheral blood, taken in a trial of Ad26.COV2.S vaccine versus placebo. The chain links TRBV6-1 to TRBJ1-5; D not certain. The receptor comes from a person aged 18-65 years who received the Ad26.COV2.S COVID-19 vaccine or a placebo. The CDR3 DNA reads as TGTGCCAGCAGTGATTATCCGCCCCAGCATTTT. Protein: CASSDYPPQHF.